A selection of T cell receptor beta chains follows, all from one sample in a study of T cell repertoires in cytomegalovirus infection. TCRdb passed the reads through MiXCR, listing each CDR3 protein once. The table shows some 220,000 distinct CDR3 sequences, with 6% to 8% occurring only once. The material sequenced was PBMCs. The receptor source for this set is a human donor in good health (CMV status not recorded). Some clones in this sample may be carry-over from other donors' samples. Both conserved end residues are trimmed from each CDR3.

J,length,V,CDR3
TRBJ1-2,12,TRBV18,ASSPAADSYGYT
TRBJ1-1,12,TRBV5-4,ASSSGALNTEAF
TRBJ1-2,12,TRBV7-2,ASSDGDSYYGYT
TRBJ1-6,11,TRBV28,ASSLLSNSPLH
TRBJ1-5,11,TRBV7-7,ASSRGRNQPQH
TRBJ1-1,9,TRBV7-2,ASSYAGEAF
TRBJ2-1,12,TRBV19,ASSATGGGDEQF
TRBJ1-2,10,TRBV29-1,SGGQSNYGYT
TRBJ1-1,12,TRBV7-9,ASSDALPYPEAF
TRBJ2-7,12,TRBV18,ASSPRTGVNEQY
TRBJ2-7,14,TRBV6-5,ASSYSGGQGFSEQY
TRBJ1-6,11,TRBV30,AWSGGFNSPLH
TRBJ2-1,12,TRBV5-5,ASSLGPSSLEQF
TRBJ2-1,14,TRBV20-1,SARVTLPSSYNEQF
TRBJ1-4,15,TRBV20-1,SARGSFRRTGSEKLF
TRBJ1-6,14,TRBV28,ASENIQATRDSPLH
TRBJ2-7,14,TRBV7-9,ASSLVAGTQAYEQY
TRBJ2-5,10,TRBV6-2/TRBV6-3,ASRGGEKTQY
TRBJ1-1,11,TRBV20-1,SARQGAWPEAF
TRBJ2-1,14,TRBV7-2,ASSPKGLDSYNEQF
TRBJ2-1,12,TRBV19,ASSIVGTSIEQF
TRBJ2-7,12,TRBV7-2,ASSPTFSSYEQY
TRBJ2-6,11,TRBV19,ATTASGANVLT
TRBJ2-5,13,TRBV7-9,ASSSLGSSQETQY
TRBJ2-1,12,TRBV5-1,ASSLRLGGVEQF
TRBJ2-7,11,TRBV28,ASSRTPTYEQY
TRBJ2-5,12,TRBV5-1,ASSFGHVGETQY
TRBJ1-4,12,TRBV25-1,ASSEGTAMEKLF
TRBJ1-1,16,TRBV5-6,ASSFGTGPLQRSTEAF
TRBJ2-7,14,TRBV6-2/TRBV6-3,ASTPGGVGNLGEQY
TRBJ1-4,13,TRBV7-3,ASSAQGLANEKLF